This T cell receptor beta chain was documented in a study of identifying expanded T cells in peripheral blood. The CDR3 is 14 residues long. The germline V gene has CDR1 SEHNR and CDR2 FQNEAQ (reference sequence). With 1 base removed from V and 2 bases from J, the gap between germline ends came to 9 bases. Clones were read by immunoSEQ multiplex PCR, and TCRdb kept only the in-frame ones, dropping some. The table lists approximately 97,000 clones, approximately 88% of them singletons. The receptor was derived from a person aged 18 to 70 in good health. The chain couples TRBV7-9 to TRBJ2-7; D is possibly TRBD1 (6 bases). The sequenced sample was blood. Written as DNA, the CDR3 is TGTGCCAGCAGCTTAGGGCAGGGGACCTACGAGCAGTACTTC. This codes for CASSLGQGTYEQYF.